This TCR beta chain was documented in a study of T cells in Graves' hyperthyroidism and ophthalmopathy. Trimming removed 2 bases at V and 6 bases at J, with 15 bases between. In germline, CDR1 is SGHRS, CDR2 YFSETQ. This CDR3 spans 14 amino acids. RNA transcripts served as the template for amplifying TCR beta CDR3 regions. Primed by the HTBI set, a first-round RT-PCR was run on the TCR CDR3. TCRdb redid the calling of the multiplex PCR reads with MiXCR, one entry per CDR3 protein. Of around 300,000 distinct CDR3 sequences listed, roughly 18% are singletons. This clonotype was recorded at least ten times.

Material: blood. V and J are TRBV5-1 and TRBJ2-7; the D gene is possibly TRBD2 (6 bases). This sequence was found in a man in his forties or fifties with Graves' ophthalmopathy. The CDR3 sequence is CASSFREPLSEQYF. Written as DNA, the CDR3 is TGCGCCAGCAGCTTTCGGGAGCCGCTCAGCGAGCAGTACTTC.